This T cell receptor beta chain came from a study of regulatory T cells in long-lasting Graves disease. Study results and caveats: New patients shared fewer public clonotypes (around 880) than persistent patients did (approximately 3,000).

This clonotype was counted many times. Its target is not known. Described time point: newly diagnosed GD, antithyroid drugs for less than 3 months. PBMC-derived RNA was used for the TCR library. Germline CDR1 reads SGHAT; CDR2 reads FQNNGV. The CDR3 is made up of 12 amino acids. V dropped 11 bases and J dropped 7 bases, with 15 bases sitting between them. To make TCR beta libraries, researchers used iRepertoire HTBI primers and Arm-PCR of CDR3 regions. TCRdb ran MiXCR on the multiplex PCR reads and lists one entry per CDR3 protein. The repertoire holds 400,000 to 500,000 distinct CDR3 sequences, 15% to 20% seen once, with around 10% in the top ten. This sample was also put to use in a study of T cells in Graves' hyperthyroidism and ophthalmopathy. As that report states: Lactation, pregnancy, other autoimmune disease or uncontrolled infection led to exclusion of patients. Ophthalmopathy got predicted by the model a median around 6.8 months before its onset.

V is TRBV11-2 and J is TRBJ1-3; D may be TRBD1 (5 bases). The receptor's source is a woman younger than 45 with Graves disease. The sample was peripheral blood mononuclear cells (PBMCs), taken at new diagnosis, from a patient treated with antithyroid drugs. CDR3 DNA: TGTGCCTCCGCCAGGGACGATAACACCATATATTTT. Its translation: CASARDDNTIYF.